These 15 T cell receptor beta chains were all obtained from the same sample, sequenced in a study of blood T cell repertoires in COVID-19. Here immunoSEQ multiplex PCR was the method, and the copy in TCRdb shows in-frame clones only, minus some. The sample lists 200,000 or so clones, roughly 76% occurring once. Sequenced material: peripheral blood. Source of these receptors: a woman older than 75 with COVID-19, enrolled during active disease.

The chain links TRBV5-4 to TRBJ2-2; 10 bases line up with TRBD2. Germline V gene data show CDR1 as SGHNT and CDR2 as YYREEE (reference sequence). V shed 3 bases and J 6 bases; nucleotides not matched to a gene: 2. This CDR3 spans 14 amino acids. CDR3 protein: CASSSGLAPGELFF. In nucleotides, the CDR3 is TGTGCCAGCAGCTCGGGACTAGCGCCCGGGGAGCTGTTTTTT. Full variable domain (remainder filled in from reference TRBV5-4 and TRBJ2-2): ETGVTQSPTHLIKTRGQQVTLRCSSQSGHNTVSWYQQALGQGPQFIFQYYREEENGRGNFPPRFSGLQFPNYSSELNVNALELDDSALYLCASSSGLAPGELFFGEGSRLTVL.

This clone was found a few times. This rearrangement joins TRBV19 to TRBJ1-1; TRBD1 might be the D (6 bases). This CDR3 is 14 amino acids long. Trimming removed 2 bases at V and 2 bases at J, with 9 bases between. Per germline, CDR1 LNHDA and CDR2 SQIVND (reference sequence). CDR3 in DNA: TGTGCCAGTAGTATACGAGGGGGTAACACTGAAGCTTTCTTT. It specifies CASSIRGGNTEAFF. Complete variable domain (other parts from reference TRBV19 and TRBJ1-1): DGGITQSPKYLFRKEGQNVTLSCEQNLNHDAMYWYRQDPGQGLRLIYYSQIVNDFQKGDIAEGYSVSREKKESFPLTVTSAQKNPTAFYLCASSIRGGNTEAFFGQGTRLTVV.

The V and J genes are TRBV6-5 and TRBJ1-1, with D unclear. The germline V and J ends were trimmed by 5 bases and 5 bases, with 18 bases remaining between them. There are 15 residues in the CDR3. Per germline, CDR1 MNHEY and CDR2 SVGAGI. Written as DNA, the CDR3 is TGTGCCAGCAGTCCCAACGTGGGGAGTCGGACTGAAGCTTTCTTT. Protein sequence: CASSPNVGSRTEAFF.

V usage is TRBV5-1 and J usage is TRBJ1-5; 7 bases are a match to TRBD1. V trimming: 3 bases; J trimming: 5 bases; junction bases outside the gene matches: 2. Germline V gene data show CDR1 as SGHRS and CDR2 as YFSETQ. This CDR3 contains 13 residues. The CDR3 sequence is CASSYQGDQPQHF. The CDR3 region has the DNA TGCGCCAGCAGCTACCAGGGGGATCAGCCCCAGCATTTT.

J is TRBJ2-1 and V is TRBV7-9; TRBD1 is a possible D gene (5 bases). The CDR3 is 13 amino acids. Germline CDR1 and CDR2: SEHNR and FQNEAQ (reference sequence). Trimming took off 0 bases at V and 10 bases at J, with 10 bases between the two ends. The CDR3 sequence is CASSLALGEEQFF. CDR3 DNA: TGTGCCAGCAGCTTAGCGCTAGGGGAAGAGCAGTTCTTC.

The rearrangement uses TRBV19 and TRBJ2-7; 9 nucleotides line up with TRBD2. The CDR3 contains 16 residues. The V and J ends lost 3 bases and 3 bases, in that order; junction bases with no gene match: 9. The V gene's germline CDR1 is LNHDA and CDR2 SQIVND (reference sequence). Written as DNA, the CDR3 is TGTGCCAGTAGTATTAGTCGACTAGCGGCAAACTACGAGCAGTACTTC. This sequence encodes CASSISRLAANYEQYF.

The chain recombines TRBV11-2 with TRBJ2-5; D may be TRBD1 (6 bases). The CDR3 consists of 13 residues. Trimming took 1 base from V and 4 from J, leaving 7 bases between them. Germline CDR1 is SGHAT and CDR2 is FQNNGV. CDR3 nucleotide sequence: TGTGCCAGCAGCTTAGCAGGGGCAGAGACCCAGTACTTC. It codes for CASSLAGAETQYF. Based on the CDR3 plus reference TRBV11-2 and TRBJ2-5, the full variable domain is EAGVAQSPRYKIIEKRQSVAFWCNPISGHATLYWYQQILGQGPKLLIQFQNNGVVDDSQLPKDRFSAERLKGVDSTLKIQPAKLEDSAVYLCASSLAGAETQYFGPGTRLLVL.

The chain recombines TRBV10-3 with TRBJ2-7; 15 nucleotides line up with TRBD2. V was pared by 11 bases and J by 3 bases, with 8 bases of the junction left unmatched. The CDR3 sequence is 15 residues long. CDR1 is ENHRY and CDR2 is SYGVKD in the germline V gene. The CDR3 region is CASREGLAGGYEQYF. The CDR3 DNA is TGTGCCTCCCGGGAGGGACTAGCGGGAGGCTACGAGCAGTACTTC.

The sample holds a few counts of this clone. The chain couples TRBV3-1 (or the pseudogene TRBV3-2) to TRBJ1-4; weak D call: TRBD1 (6 bases). With 0 bases removed from V and 7 bases from J, the gap between germline ends came to 12 bases. The germline CDR1 and CDR2 sequences are LGHDT and YNNKEL (reference sequence). The CDR3 sequence is 15 residues long. The CDR3 DNA follows: TGTGCCAGCAGCCAAGATTTGCAGGGGCCTGAAAAACTGTTTTTT. It is translated as CASSQDLQGPEKLFF.

The chain carries TRBV24-1 and TRBJ2-7; D is perhaps TRBD1 (5 bases). This CDR3 has 13 residues. V lost 3 bases to trimming and J lost 0 bases, with 5 bases between them. The germline V gene has CDR1 KGHDR and CDR2 SFDVKD. CDR3 in amino acids: CATSDGASYEQYF. The CDR3, as DNA: TGTGCCACCAGTGATGGGGCCTCCTACGAGCAGTACTTC.

This clone was recorded only once. CDR3 sequence reads: CASSLQGRDTQYF. The CDR3 bases are TGTGCCAGCAGCTTGCAGGGGCGAGATACGCAGTATTTT. The J gene is TRBJ2-3, the V gene TRBV5-5; D is perhaps TRBD1 (6 bases). Trimming shortened V by 1 base and J by 5 bases, and 8 bases separated the two germline ends. The length of the CDR3 is 13 residues. Germline assignment: CDR1 SGHKS and CDR2 YYEKEE (reference sequence).

The rearrangement uses TRBV2 and TRBJ2-1; tentative D call: TRBD2 (5 bases). Germline-derived CDR1 and CDR2 are SNHLY and FYNNEI. The CDR3 spans 15 residues. The V end was cut by 1 base, the J end by 7 bases, with 14 bases between. In DNA, the CDR3 is TGTGCCAGCAGTGAAGGGCGGGTAGTTCGGAATGAGCAGTTCTTC. Translating gives CASSEGRVVRNEQFF.

The chain couples TRBV5-1 to TRBJ1-2; D is ambiguous. V lost 0 bases and J 0 bases, leaving 9 bases between the germline ends. Germline V gene lookup returns CDR1 SGHRS and CDR2 YFSETQ. The CDR3 runs to 15 residues. CDR3 residues: CASSLGRVANYGYTF. The CDR3 DNA is TGCGCCAGCAGCTTGGGACGGGTAGCTAACTATGGCTACACCTTC. Full variable domain (remainder filled in from reference TRBV5-1 and TRBJ1-2): KAGVTQTPRYLIKTRGQQVTLSCSPISGHRSVSWYQQTPGQGLQFLFEYFSETQRNKGNFPGRFSGRQFSNSRSEMNVSTLELGDSALYLCASSLGRVANYGYTFGSGTRLTVV.

V usage is TRBV24-1 and J usage is TRBJ2-5; a possible D gene is TRBD2 (5 bases). The CDR3 contains 13 residues. Trimming pared 7 bases from V and 1 base from J, leaving 9 bases between. Germline loops: CDR1 KGHDR, CDR2 SFDVKD. The CDR3 here is CATSPRGQETQYF. DNA of the CDR3: TGTGCCACCAGCCCCCGGGGCCAAGAGACCCAGTACTTC.

The chain has TRBV2 and TRBJ1-4, with 10 nucleotides matching TRBD1. CDR1 is SNHLY and CDR2 is FYNNEI in the germline V gene. The V gene end was trimmed by 2 bases and the J gene end by 7 bases; junction bases not matched to a gene: 4. The CDR3 is made up of 15 amino acids. CDR3 in DNA: TGTGCCAGCAGTGAAACGGGGACAGGGGCTGAAAAACTGTTTTTT. Translation gives CASSETGTGAEKLFF.